The 8 T cell receptor beta chains below were found in one sample sequenced in a study of blood T cell repertoires in COVID-19. The repertoire was sequenced with immunoSEQ multiplex PCR; TCRdb's copy has only in-frame clones and lacks some. The sample records some 340,000 clones, over 70% being singletons. Sequenced material: peripheral blood. The receptors here all came from a man aged 25 to 40 with active or convalescent COVID-19.

V is TRBV6-6 and J is TRBJ2-1, with 7 bases identical to TRBD2. Germline CDR1 reads MNHNY; CDR2 reads SVGAGI (reference sequence). This CDR3 has 15 residues. J gave up 10 bases and V 4 bases, and 13 bases lay outside the gene matches. The CDR3 protein is CASSWTSLSNEEQFF. CDR3 DNA: TGTGCCAGCAGTTGGACTAGTCTCTCCAATGAGGAGCAGTTCTTC.

This clone has only a few counts. This sequence joins TRBV6-6 and TRBJ1-6; D is undetermined. V lost 2 bases to trimming and J lost 14 bases, with 16 bases between them. The CDR3 length is 14 residues. The V gene's germline CDR1 is MNHNY and CDR2 SVGAGI (reference sequence). CDR3 nucleotide sequence: TGTGCCAGCAGTTACCGAATCGAGATAATCTCCCTCCACTTT. It specifies CASSYRIEIISLHF.

Here the CDR3 reads CAWSAEGGTNEKLFF. The CDR3 DNA reads TGTGCCTGGAGTGCTGAGGGGGGGACTAATGAAAAACTGTTTTTT. The chain has TRBV30 and TRBJ1-4, with D perhaps matching TRBD1 (6 bases). Trimming stripped 1 base from V and 2 bases from J, with 11 bases between. In germline, CDR1 is GTSNPN, CDR2 SVGIG (reference sequence). The CDR3 consists of 15 residues.

This chain joins TRBV3-1 (or the pseudogene TRBV3-2) and TRBJ1-4, with 10 bases aligning to TRBD1. CDR1 LGHDT and CDR2 YNNKEL come from the germline V gene (reference sequence). The CDR3 is 14 amino acids. V trimming: 4 bases; J trimming: 8 bases; junction bases outside the gene matches: 4. The CDR3 loop is CASSRQGAGEKLFF. Here the CDR3 DNA reads TGTGCCAGCAGCCGACAGGGGGCTGGAGAAAAACTGTTTTTT.

The chain is built from TRBV9 and TRBJ1-3; TRBD1 matches 7 bases. V lost 0 bases and J lost 2; bases outside the gene matches: 2. This CDR3 has 15 amino acids. Looked up from germline, CDR1 is SGDLS and CDR2 is YYNGEE. The CDR3 coding sequence is TGTGCCAGCAGCGTAGCGGGACAGCCTGGAAACACCATATATTTT. It specifies CASSVAGQPGNTIYF.

This clone occurred a few times. Other DNA sequences in the sample encode the same CDR3. The chain has TRBV9 and TRBJ2-1; a possible D gene is TRBD1 (6 bases). The germline V and J ends were trimmed by 3 bases and 1 base, with 11 bases remaining between them. The CDR3 loop spans 15 amino acids. The germline V gene has CDR1 SGDLS and CDR2 YYNGEE. The CDR3 is CASSARDTSYNEQFF. The DNA for the CDR3 is TGTGCCAGCAGCGCCCGGGACACTTCCTACAATGAGCAGTTCTTC.

V and J are TRBV5-1 and TRBJ1-2; 8 bases match TRBD1. V gave up 0 bases and J gave up 7 bases; unmatched junction bases: 5. Germline V gene data show CDR1 as SGHRS and CDR2 as YFSETQ. The CDR3 has 14 residues. CDR3 residues: CASSLGGQGGGYTF. The DNA for the CDR3 is TGCGCCAGCAGCTTGGGTGGACAGGGAGGTGGCTACACCTTC.

In DNA form, the CDR3 reads TGTGCCAGCAGTCGGACAGGGTTGGAGTCACCCCTCCACTTT. Translating gives CASSRTGLESPLHF. The chain couples TRBV6-5 to TRBJ1-6; 8 bases are a match to TRBD1. V was pared by 5 bases and J by 10 bases, with 7 bases of the junction left unmatched. CDR3 length equals 14 residues. Germline values: CDR1 MNHEY, CDR2 SVGAGI.